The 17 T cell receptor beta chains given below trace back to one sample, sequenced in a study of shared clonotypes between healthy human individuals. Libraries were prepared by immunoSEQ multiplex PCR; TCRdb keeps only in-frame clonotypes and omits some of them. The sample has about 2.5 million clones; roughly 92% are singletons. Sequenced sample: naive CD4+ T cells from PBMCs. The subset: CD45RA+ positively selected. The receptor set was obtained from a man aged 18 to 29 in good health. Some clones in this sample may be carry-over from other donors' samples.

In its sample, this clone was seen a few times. The CDR3 is CAWRPRGRRNTEAFF. As DNA, the CDR3 is TGTGCCTGGAGGCCCAGGGGCCGCCGGAACACTGAAGCTTTCTTT. The chain couples TRBV30 to TRBJ1-1; tentatively, D is TRBD1 (6 bases). Germline CDR1 reads GTSNPN; CDR2 reads SVGIG (reference sequence). Trimming removed 3 bases from V and 1 base from J, with 15 bases in between. The CDR3 consists of 15 residues.

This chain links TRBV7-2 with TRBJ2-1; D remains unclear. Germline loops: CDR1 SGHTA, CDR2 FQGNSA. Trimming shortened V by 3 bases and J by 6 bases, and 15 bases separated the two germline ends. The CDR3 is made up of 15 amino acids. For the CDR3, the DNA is TGTGCCAGCAGCTTGGGATCCGGTATGGGCAATGAGCAGTTCTTC. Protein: CASSLGSGMGNEQFF.

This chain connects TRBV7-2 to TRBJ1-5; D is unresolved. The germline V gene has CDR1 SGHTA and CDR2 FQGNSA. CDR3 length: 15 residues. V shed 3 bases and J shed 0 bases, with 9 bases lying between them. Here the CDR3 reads CASSFDGYSNQPQHF. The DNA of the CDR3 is TGTGCCAGCAGCTTTGACGGATATAGCAATCAGCCCCAGCATTTT.

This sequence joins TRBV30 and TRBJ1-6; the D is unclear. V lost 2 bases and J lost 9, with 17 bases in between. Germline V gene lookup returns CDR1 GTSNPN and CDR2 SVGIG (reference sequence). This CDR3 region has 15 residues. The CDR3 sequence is CAWSQGWGAASPLHF. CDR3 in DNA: TGTGCCTGGAGTCAAGGGTGGGGTGCGGCTTCACCCCTCCACTTT.

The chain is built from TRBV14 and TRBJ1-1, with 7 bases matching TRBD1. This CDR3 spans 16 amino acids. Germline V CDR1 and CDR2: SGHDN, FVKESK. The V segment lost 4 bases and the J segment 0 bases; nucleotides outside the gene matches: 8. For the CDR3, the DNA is TGTGCCAGCAGCCGCAGGGGGGGGGCCATGAACACTGAAGCTTTCTTT. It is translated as CASSRRGGAMNTEAFF.

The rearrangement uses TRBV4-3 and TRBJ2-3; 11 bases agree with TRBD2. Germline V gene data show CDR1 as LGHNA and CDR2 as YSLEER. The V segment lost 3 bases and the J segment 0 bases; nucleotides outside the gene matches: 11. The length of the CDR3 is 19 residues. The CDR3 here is CASSQDASRTSGSTDTQYF. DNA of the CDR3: TGCGCCAGCAGCCAGGATGCTTCTCGGACTAGCGGGAGCACAGATACGCAGTATTTT.

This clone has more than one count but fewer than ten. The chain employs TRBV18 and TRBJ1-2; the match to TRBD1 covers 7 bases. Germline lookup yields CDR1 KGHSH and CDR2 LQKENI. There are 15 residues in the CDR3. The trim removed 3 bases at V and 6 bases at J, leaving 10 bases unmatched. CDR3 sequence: CASSPGQWRSNGYTF. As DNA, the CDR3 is TGTGCCAGCTCACCGGGACAGTGGAGAAGCAATGGCTACACCTTC.

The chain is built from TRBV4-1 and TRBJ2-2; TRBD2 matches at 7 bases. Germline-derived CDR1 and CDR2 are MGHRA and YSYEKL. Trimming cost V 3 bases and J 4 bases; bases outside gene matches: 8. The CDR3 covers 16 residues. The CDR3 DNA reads TGCGCCAGCAGCCAGTCGCCTCAGCGGGGCACCGGGGAGCTGTTTTTT. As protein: CASSQSPQRGTGELFF.

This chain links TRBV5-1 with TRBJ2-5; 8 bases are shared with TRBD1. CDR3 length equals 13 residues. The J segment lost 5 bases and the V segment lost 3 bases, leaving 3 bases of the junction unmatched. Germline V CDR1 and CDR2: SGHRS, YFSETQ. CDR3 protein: CASSSRQGETQYF. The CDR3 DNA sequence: TGCGCCAGCAGCTCGCGACAGGGGGAGACCCAGTACTTC.

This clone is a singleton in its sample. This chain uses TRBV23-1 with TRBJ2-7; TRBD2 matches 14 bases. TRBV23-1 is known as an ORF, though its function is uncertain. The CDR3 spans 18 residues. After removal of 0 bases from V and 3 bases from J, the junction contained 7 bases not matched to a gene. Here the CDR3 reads CASSQSGTSGSGGYEQYF. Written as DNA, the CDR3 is TGCGCCAGCAGTCAATCGGGGACTAGCGGGAGCGGAGGCTACGAGCAGTACTTC.

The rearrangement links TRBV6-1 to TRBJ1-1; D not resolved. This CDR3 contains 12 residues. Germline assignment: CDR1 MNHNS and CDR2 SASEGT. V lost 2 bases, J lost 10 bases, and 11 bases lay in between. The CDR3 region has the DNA TGTGCCAGCAGTGAACGCCGGGTGGGAGCTTTCTTT. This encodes CASSERRVGAFF.

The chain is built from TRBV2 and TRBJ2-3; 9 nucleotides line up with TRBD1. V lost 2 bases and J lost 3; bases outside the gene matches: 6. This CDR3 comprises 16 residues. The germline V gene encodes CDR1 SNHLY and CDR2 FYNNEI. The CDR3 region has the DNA TGTGCCAGCAGTGAATACGGGACAGGGAGGACAGATACGCAGTATTTT. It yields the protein CASSEYGTGRTDTQYF.

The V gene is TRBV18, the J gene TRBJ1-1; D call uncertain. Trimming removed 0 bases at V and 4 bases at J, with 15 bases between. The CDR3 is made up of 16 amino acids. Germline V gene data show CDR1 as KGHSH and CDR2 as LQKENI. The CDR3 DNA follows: TGTGCCAGCTCACCACCTAGGGTCCAGCAAGGCACTGAAGCTTTCTTT. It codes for CASSPPRVQQGTEAFF.

The CDR3 nucleotides are TGTGCCAGCAGCTTAGAAGGGGCGCTGGGAGGCTACACCTTC. It encodes CASSLEGALGGYTF. V gene TRBV7-9 combines with J gene TRBJ1-2; possible D gene TRBD1, 5 bases. Per the germline V gene, CDR1 is SEHNR and CDR2 is FQNEAQ (reference sequence). The CDR3 has 14 residues. The V end was cut by 1 base, the J end by 8 bases, with 14 bases between.

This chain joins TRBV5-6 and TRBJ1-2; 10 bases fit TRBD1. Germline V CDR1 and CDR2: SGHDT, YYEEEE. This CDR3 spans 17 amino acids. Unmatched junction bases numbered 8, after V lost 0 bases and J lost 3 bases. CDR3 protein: CASSLGDRGRVYYGYTF. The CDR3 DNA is TGTGCCAGCAGCTTGGGGGACAGGGGACGGGTATACTATGGCTACACCTTC. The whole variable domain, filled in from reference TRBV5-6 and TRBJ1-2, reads DAGVTQSPTHLIKTRGQQVTLRCSPKSGHDTVSWYQQALGQGPQFIFQYYEEEERQRGNFPDRFSGHQFPNYSSELNVNALLLGDSALYLCASSLGDRGRVYYGYTFGSGTRLTVV.

CDR3 loop: CAWTPGTAGEQYF. The CDR3, as DNA: TGTGCCTGGACCCCCGGGACCGCGGGAGAGCAGTACTTC. The V gene is TRBV30, the J gene TRBJ2-7; D possibly corresponds to TRBD2 (6 bases). The germline V gene has CDR1 GTSNPN and CDR2 SVGIG (reference sequence). CDR3 length equals 13 residues. V was trimmed by 4 bases and J by 7 bases, leaving 17 bases between them.

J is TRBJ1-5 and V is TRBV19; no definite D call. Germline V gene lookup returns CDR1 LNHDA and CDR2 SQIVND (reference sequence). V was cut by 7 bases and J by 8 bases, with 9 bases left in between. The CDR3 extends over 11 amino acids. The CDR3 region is CASKQVEPQHF. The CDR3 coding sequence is TGTGCCAGTAAGCAAGTAGAGCCCCAGCATTTT.